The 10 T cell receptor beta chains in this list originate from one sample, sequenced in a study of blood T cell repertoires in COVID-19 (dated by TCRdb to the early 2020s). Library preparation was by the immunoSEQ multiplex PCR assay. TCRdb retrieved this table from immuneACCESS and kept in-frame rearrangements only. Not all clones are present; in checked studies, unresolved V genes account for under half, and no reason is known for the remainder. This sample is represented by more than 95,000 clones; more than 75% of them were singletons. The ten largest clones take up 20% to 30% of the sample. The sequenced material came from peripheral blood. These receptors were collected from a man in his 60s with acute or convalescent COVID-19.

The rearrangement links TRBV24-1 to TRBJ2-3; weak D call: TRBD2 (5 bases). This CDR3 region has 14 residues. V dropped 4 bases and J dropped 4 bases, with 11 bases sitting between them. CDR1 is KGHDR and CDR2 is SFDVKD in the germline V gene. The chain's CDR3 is CATSEEGLADTQYF. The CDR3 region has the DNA TGTGCCACCAGTGAAGAGGGTTTAGCAGATACGCAGTATTTT.

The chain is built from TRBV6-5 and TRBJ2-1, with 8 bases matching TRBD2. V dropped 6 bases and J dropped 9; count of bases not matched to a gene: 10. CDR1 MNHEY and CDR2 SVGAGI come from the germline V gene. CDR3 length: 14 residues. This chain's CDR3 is CASSPGLEYGEQFF. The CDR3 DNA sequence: TGTGCCAGCAGCCCGGGACTAGAATACGGTGAGCAGTTCTTC.

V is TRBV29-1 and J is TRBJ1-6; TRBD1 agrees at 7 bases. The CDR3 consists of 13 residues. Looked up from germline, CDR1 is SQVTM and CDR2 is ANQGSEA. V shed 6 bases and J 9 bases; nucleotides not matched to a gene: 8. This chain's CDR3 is CSVRTGQTSPLHF. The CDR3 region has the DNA TGCAGCGTGCGGACAGGCCAGACTTCACCCCTCCACTTT. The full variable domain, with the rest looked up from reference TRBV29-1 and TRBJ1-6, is SAVISQKPSRDICQRGTSLTIQCQVDSQVTMMFWYRQQPGQSLTLIATANQGSEATYESGFVIDKFPISRPNLTFSTLTVSNMSPEDSSIYLCSVRTGQTSPLHFGNGTRLTVT.

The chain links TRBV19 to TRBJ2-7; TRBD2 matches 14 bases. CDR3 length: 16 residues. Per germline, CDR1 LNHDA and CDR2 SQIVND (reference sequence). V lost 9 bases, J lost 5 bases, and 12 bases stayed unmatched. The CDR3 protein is CASASGTSGRVDEQYF. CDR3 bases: TGTGCCAGCGCTTCGGGGACTAGCGGGAGAGTCGACGAGCAGTACTTC.

Here the CDR3 reads CASSFPGNQETQYF. The CDR3, as DNA: TGTGCCAGCAGCTTCCCAGGGAACCAAGAGACCCAGTACTTC. The chain combines TRBV7-2 with TRBJ2-5; tentatively, D is TRBD1 (5 bases). The ends were cut back, 3 bases at V and 0 bases at J, with 8 bases in the middle. The CDR3 has 14 residues. The V gene's germline CDR1 is SGHTA and CDR2 FQGNSA.

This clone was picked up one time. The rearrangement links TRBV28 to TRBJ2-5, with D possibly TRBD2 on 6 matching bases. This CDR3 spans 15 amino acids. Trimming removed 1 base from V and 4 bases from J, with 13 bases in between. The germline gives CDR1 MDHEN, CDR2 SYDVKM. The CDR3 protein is CASSLSAGLVETQYF. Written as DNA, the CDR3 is TGTGCCAGCAGTTTATCGGCGGGGCTAGTAGAGACCCAGTACTTC.

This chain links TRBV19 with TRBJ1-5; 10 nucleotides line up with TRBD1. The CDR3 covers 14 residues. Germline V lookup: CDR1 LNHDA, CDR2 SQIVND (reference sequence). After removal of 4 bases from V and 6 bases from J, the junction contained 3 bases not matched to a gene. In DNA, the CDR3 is TGTGCCAGTAGTACGACAGGGGGCTCTCAGCCCCAGCATTTT. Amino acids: CASSTTGGSQPQHF.

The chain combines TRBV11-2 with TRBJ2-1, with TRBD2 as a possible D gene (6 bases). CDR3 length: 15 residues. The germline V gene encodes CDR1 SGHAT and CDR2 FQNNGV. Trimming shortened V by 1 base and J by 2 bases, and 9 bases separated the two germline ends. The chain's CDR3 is CASSLVGGPYNEQFF. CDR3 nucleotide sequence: TGTGCCAGCAGCTTAGTGGGGGGACCCTACAATGAGCAGTTCTTC. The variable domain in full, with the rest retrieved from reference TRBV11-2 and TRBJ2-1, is EAGVAQSPRYKIIEKRQSVAFWCNPISGHATLYWYQQILGQGPKLLIQFQNNGVVDDSQLPKDRFSAERLKGVDSTLKIQPAKLEDSAVYLCASSLVGGPYNEQFFGPGTRLTVL.

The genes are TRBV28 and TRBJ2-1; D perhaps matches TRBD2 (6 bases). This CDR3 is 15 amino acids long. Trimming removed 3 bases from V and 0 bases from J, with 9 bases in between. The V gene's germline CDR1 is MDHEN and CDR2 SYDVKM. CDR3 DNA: TGTGCCAGCAGTTTGGAGGGGAGCTCCTACAATGAGCAGTTCTTC. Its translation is CASSLEGSSYNEQFF.

In nucleotides, the CDR3 is TGTGCCAGCAGTTACTCCAACAGGGGAGGCTACACCTTC. Encoded protein: CASSYSNRGGYTF. The chain couples TRBV6-2 or TRBV6-3 to TRBJ1-2; 7 nucleotides agree with TRBD1. The germline V gene encodes CDR1 MNHEY and CDR2 SVGEGT. CDR3 length: 13 amino acids. Germline trimming cut 0 bases from V and 8 bases from J; bases unmatched to any gene: 3.